The T cell receptor (beta chain) described here comes from a study of blood T cell repertoires in COVID-19 (dated by TCRdb to 2018 to 2020). Study-wide context: Collaborator samples came from the United States, Italy and Spain and covered acute and convalescent phases of COVID-19. Deeply sampled blood TCRbeta repertoires from subjects exposed to, actively infected with, or recovered from COVID-19 were included in the dataset. HLA class I and class II types, where available, came from metadata supplied by the sample provider rather than from assay-based typing. Sample metadata almost always included a de-identified subject ID, COVID-19 status, age in years and sex. The material from the prospective study consisted of cDNA or gDNA derived from T cells, B-cell-depleted T cells, or PBMCs. The repertoires were released in a freely available public database intended as a resource for research on the immune response to SARS-CoV-2. Samples came from the ongoing ImmuneRACE study (first 160 participants) plus 1,254 subjects from 6 global collaborators.

One collaborating source in Seattle enrolled patients while the patients were actively infected and followed the patients over time throughout the course of disease. Whole blood was collected in K2EDTA tubes by collaborating institutions according to the institutions' own protocols. For TCRbeta analysis, collaborators shipped samples in one of three forms: frozen whole blood, isolated PBMCs, or DNA extracted from either of those sample types. Including cysteine and phenylalanine, the CDR3 has 16 amino acids. The CDR3 DNA has 48 bases and is translated from base 1. CDR1 is given as SGHRS and CDR2 as YFSETQ, both from the germline V gene. The germline V end is reduced by 4 bases and the J end by 2 bases; junction bases left unmatched: 11. TCRbeta CDR3 regions were amplified from genomic DNA using the immunoSEQ Assay, a bias-controlled multiplex PCR. The original pipeline was this. The number of nucleated cells in each sample was estimated by amplification of reference gene primers within the assay. To quantify the absolute abundance of each unique TCRbeta CDR3 rearrangement, sequence reads were collapsed and filtered. For each sample, productive Simpson clonality was calculated as the square root of Simpson's diversity index across productive rearrangements. In TCRdb, the immuneACCESS table is reduced to in-frame sequences with V and J assigned. These tables do not hold every clone; where another copy was compared, an unresolved V gene accounts for under half, and the others remain unexplained. The DNA gave D and trimming, while V, J and clone size come from that table. The sample includes about 230,000 clones, with 65% to 85% observed a single time. Clones ranked in the top ten supply over 0.95% of the sample.

Points on this clone: The clone's antigen remains unknown. No base quality information exists; no much larger clone differs at one position.

The paper as a whole reports these results and caveats: Clinical and demographic metadata were provided uncurated, with the amount varying by source and participant.

The sample was peripheral blood. This clonotype was sampled from a woman aged 25 to 45 with COVID-19, enrolled during active disease. This sequence uses TRBV5-1 and TRBJ2-5; 7 junctional bases match TRBD2. The encoded CDR3 is CASSVHGNGGQETQYF. Read as DNA, the sequence is TGCGCCAGCAGCGTGCACGGGAACGGGGGGCAAGAGACCCAGTACTTC. Full variable domain (CDR3 extended with the reference TRBV5-1 and TRBJ2-5 proteins): KAGVTQTPRYLIKTRGQQVTLSCSPISGHRSVSWYQQTPGQGLQFLFEYFSETQRNKGNFPGRFSGRQFSNSRSEMNVSTLELGDSALYLCASSVHGNGGQETQYFGPGTRLLVL.